This T cell receptor (beta chain) was found in a study of T cell responses to AZD1222 COVID-19 vaccine (dated by TCRdb to the early 2020s). Study-level background: A total of about 230 trial participants underwent TCR sequencing, of whom around 200 received two doses of AZD1222 and approximately 25 received two doses of the MenACWY control vaccine. Trial participants were enrolled by age into 18-55, 56-69 and 70-plus year subgroups, with around 150, 28 and 57 TCR-sequenced participants respectively. Paper-wide results and their limitations: Participants were mostly white British and included more females than males, and it was suggested by the authors that clonal diversity may have been underestimated. After two AZD1222 doses, spike-specific TCR breadth and depth were significantly higher than at day 0 and than in MenACWY recipients. Because no day 14 peak-response samples were available, repertoires were characterized only after the peak T cell response. The vaccine-associated CD4 TCRs covered the entire spike protein, and the dominant responses fell in regions 160-218 and 743-854. Nearly half of unique spike-specific TCRs reportedly recognized epitopes outside regions mutated in the B.1.351 and B.1.1.7 variants. Conclusions about previously exposed vaccinees are limited, since just a handful of AZD1222 recipients were seropositive for SARS-CoV-2 at baseline. The 56-69-year group was small, and its depth increase did not reach significance, likely because of low power.

Note on this clone: The specificity of this receptor is unknown. The input lacks base qualities; no much larger clone sits a single base away.

The time point label of this sample denotes: baseline before first vaccination. In the paper's terms, the treatment or condition label means: meningococcal conjugate vaccine given as trial control. Vaccinee samples came from UK trials COV001 and COV002, including a single-blind randomized controlled phase 2/3 trial of AZD1222 (ChAdOx1 nCoV-19) in healthy adults. For TCRbeta chain sequencing, PBMC samples were collected from trial participants at day 0 and at day 28 after the second dose. The CDR3 regions of human TCRbeta chains were analyzed by immunosequencing. The paper's processing steps were these. TCRs in the repertoires were compared against a reference library of SARS-CoV-2-specific TCRs that had been generated with the MIRA antigen-specificity platform. Breadth was defined as the fraction of unique TCRs that were SARS-CoV-2-associated. Depth was defined as the fraction of total T cells that were SARS-CoV-2-associated. Using the MIRA data, each spike-specific TCR was assigned both to the spike region to which the TCR was reactive and to a CD4 or CD8 class. Log10-transformed breadth and depth values were compared by one-way ANOVA with Sidak's multiple comparisons tests. This is the immuneACCESS table as TCRdb keeps it, with only in-frame sequences that have V and J called. A part of the clones is gone; compared with another copy, unresolved V genes explain less than half, and the rest is unexplained. The DNA was the basis for D and trimming; V, J and clone size are from that table. This sample holds around 84,000 clones; 92% were observed only once. The ten largest make up approximately 7% of the sample.

Specimen: peripheral blood, collected on day 0 of MenACWY control vaccination. The TCR comes from an adult in good health.

The encoded CDR3 is CASSYGPSQETQYF. The DNA reads TGTGCCAGCAGTTATGGACCATCCCAAGAGACCCAGTACTTC. The rearranged chain carries TRBV6-5 and TRBJ2-5; no D gene can be assigned with confidence. In the germline V gene, CDR1 corresponds to MNHEY and CDR2 to SVGAGI. Counted from cysteine to phenylalanine, this CDR3 has 14 amino acids. CDR3 DNA only is kept here, 42 bases in frame from base 1. Trimming costs V 3 bases and J 1 base, and their ends lie 9 bases apart.